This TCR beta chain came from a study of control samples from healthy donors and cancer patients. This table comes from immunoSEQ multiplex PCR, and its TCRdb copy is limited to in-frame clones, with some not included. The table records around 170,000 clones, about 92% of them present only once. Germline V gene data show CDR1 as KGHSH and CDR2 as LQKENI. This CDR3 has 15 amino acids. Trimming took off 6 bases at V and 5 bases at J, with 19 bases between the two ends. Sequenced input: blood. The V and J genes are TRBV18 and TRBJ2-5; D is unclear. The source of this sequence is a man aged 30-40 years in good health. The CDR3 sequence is CASSPPRTLRETQYF. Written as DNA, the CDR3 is TGTGCCAGCTCTCCCCCACGCACCCTCCGGGAGACCCAGTACTTC.